This TCR beta chain is from a study of T-cell memory formation after mild COVID-19. This clonotype has only a few counts. This CDR3 has 15 residues. Looked up from germline, CDR1 is SGHTA and CDR2 is FQGNSA. Trimming removed 5 bases from V and 2 bases from J; junction bases left unmatched: 4. TCRdb re-derived calls from the 5' RACE reads in MiXCR, one entry per CDR3 protein. The data contain hundreds of thousands of distinct CDR3 sequences, approximately 15% of them singletons. The sequence derives from a man aged 18 to 30 who had mild COVID-19 (a few samples of this study predate the infection). Cell type and time point are not known. Sequenced input: PBMCs or a T cell subset sorted from them (not recorded which). V is TRBV7-2 and J is TRBJ2-1, with 9 bases identical to TRBD2. The CDR3 DNA sequence: TGTGCCAGCAGCGAGGGACTAGCCCCCTACAATGAGCAGTTCTTC. This translates into CASSEGLAPYNEQFF.